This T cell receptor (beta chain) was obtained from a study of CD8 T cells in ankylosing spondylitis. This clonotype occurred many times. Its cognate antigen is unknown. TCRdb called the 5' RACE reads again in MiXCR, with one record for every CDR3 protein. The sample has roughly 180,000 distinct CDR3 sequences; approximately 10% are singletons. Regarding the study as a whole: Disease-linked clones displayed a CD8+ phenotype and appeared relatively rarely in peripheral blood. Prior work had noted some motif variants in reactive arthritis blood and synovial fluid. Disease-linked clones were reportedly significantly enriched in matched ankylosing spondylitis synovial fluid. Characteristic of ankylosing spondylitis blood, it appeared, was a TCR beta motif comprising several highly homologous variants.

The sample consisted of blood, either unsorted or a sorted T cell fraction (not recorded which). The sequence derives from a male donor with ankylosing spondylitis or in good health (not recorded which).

CDR3 sequence (DNA): TGTGCCAGCAGCTTGCAGGAGCTGGCCTATGGCTACACCTTC. Translation: CASSLQELAYGYTF. The chain combines TRBV5-5 with TRBJ1-2, with unresolved D. The CDR3 contains 14 residues. Germline V gene lookup returns CDR1 SGHKS and CDR2 YYEKEE (reference sequence). The V end was cut by 1 base, the J end by 4 bases, with 11 bases between.